Listed below are T cell receptor beta chains from one sample, sequenced in a study of radiotherapy plus CTLA-4 blockade in lung cancer. The table came from immunoSEQ multiplex PCR; TCRdb's copy has only in-frame clones and leaves some out. The sample shows around 70,000 clones, around 86% of them seen only once. Sequencing was performed on peripheral blood, taken from a patient treated with radiotherapy plus ipilimumab. These receptors were obtained from a human donor with non-small cell lung cancer who had a partial response to radiotherapy plus ipilimumab. Each CDR3 is given with its conserved first and last residue. Each record gives: CDR3 protein, CDR3 DNA, J gene, D gene, CDR3 length, clone size, V gene. D genes are given only for firm matches. Clone sizes are given selectively: once, few, many, or a class where the clone is expanded.

cdr3_aa: CASSQGTGGREQYF
cdr3_nt: TGTGCCAGCAGTCAAGGGACAGGGGGCCGCGAGCAGTACTTC
j_call: TRBJ2-7
d_call: TRBD1
cdr3_length: 14
clone_size: once
v_call: TRBV7-9

cdr3_aa: CASSESGILSDTQYF
cdr3_nt: TGTGCCAGCAGTGAGTCCGGGATTCTCTCAGATACGCAGTATTTT
j_call: TRBJ2-3
d_call: .
cdr3_length: 15
clone_size: .
v_call: TRBV2

cdr3_aa: CASSPGQDYGYTF
cdr3_nt: TGCGCCAGCAGCCCGGGACAGGACTATGGCTACACCTTC
j_call: TRBJ1-2
d_call: TRBD1
cdr3_length: 13
clone_size: few
v_call: TRBV4-1

cdr3_aa: CASSRQNQPQHF
cdr3_nt: TGTGCCAGCAGCCGACAGAATCAGCCCCAGCATTTT
j_call: TRBJ1-5
d_call: .
cdr3_length: 12
clone_size: once
v_call: TRBV5-8

cdr3_aa: CASSRAGKANTGELFF
cdr3_nt: TGCGCCAGCAGCCGAGCAGGGAAAGCGAACACCGGGGAGCTGTTTTTT
j_call: TRBJ2-2
d_call: .
cdr3_length: 16
clone_size: .
v_call: TRBV5-1

cdr3_aa: CASSLGVNGELFF
cdr3_nt: TGCGCCAGCAGCTTGGGTGTTAACGGGGAGCTGTTTTTT
j_call: TRBJ2-2
d_call: .
cdr3_length: 13
clone_size: .
v_call: TRBV5-1

cdr3_aa: CASCRGPGEKLFF
cdr3_nt: TGTGCCAGCTGCCGGGGGCCTGGGGAAAAACTGTTTTTT
j_call: TRBJ1-4
d_call: .
cdr3_length: 13
clone_size: .
v_call: TRBV14

cdr3_aa: CASSPPGQGAGEQYF
cdr3_nt: TGTGCCAGCTCACCACCGGGACAGGGGGCGGGGGAGCAGTACTTC
j_call: TRBJ2-7
d_call: TRBD1
cdr3_length: 15
clone_size: .
v_call: TRBV18

cdr3_aa: CASSLLQGVQETQYF
cdr3_nt: TGTGCCAGCTCACTTCTACAGGGGGTTCAAGAGACCCAGTACTTC
j_call: TRBJ2-5
d_call: TRBD1
cdr3_length: 15
clone_size: .
v_call: TRBV18

cdr3_aa: CASSFRGSYEQYF
cdr3_nt: TGTGCCAGCAGCTTTAGGGGGTCCTACGAGCAGTACTTC
j_call: TRBJ2-7
d_call: .
cdr3_length: 13
clone_size: .
v_call: TRBV12-1

cdr3_aa: CASSYNGYSNQPQHF
cdr3_nt: TGTGCCAGCAGTTATAACGGGTATAGCAATCAGCCCCAGCATTTT
j_call: TRBJ1-5
d_call: .
cdr3_length: 15
clone_size: .
v_call: TRBV27

cdr3_aa: CASRATGLGNQPQHF
cdr3_nt: TGTGCCAGCAGAGCAACAGGGTTGGGCAATCAGCCCCAGCATTTT
j_call: TRBJ1-5
d_call: .
cdr3_length: 15
clone_size: .
v_call: TRBV27

cdr3_aa: CASSPAGKGAYEQYF
cdr3_nt: TGTGCCAGCAGCCCCGCAGGGAAAGGGGCCTACGAGCAGTACTTC
j_call: TRBJ2-7
d_call: .
cdr3_length: 15
clone_size: .
v_call: TRBV11-2

cdr3_aa: CASSLNSYSYEQYF
cdr3_nt: TGTGCCAGCAGTTTAAACAGTTACTCCTACGAGCAGTACTTC
j_call: TRBJ2-7
d_call: .
cdr3_length: 14
clone_size: .
v_call: TRBV28

cdr3_aa: CSVALIAGVSEQFF
cdr3_nt: TGCAGCGTTGCCTTGATAGCGGGAGTTTCTGAGCAGTTCTTC
j_call: TRBJ2-1
d_call: TRBD2
cdr3_length: 14
clone_size: .
v_call: TRBV29-1

cdr3_aa: CASSHGGRQGSYEQYF
cdr3_nt: TGCGCCAGCAGTCACGGTGGACGACAGGGATCCTACGAGCAGTACTTC
j_call: TRBJ2-7
d_call: TRBD1
cdr3_length: 16
clone_size: .
v_call: TRBV5-1

cdr3_aa: CASRLQGTSNQPQHF
cdr3_nt: TGTGCCAGCAGGCTACAGGGAACCAGCAATCAGCCCCAGCATTTT
j_call: TRBJ1-5
d_call: .
cdr3_length: 15
clone_size: .
v_call: TRBV27

cdr3_aa: CASSLLGLVSYEQYF
cdr3_nt: TGTGCCAGCAGCTTACTCGGACTAGTTAGCTACGAGCAGTACTTC
j_call: TRBJ2-7
d_call: TRBD2
cdr3_length: 15
clone_size: once
v_call: TRBV7-2

cdr3_aa: CASRLDRGMIGELFF
cdr3_nt: TGTGCCAGCAGGTTGGACAGGGGGATGATCGGGGAGCTGTTTTTT
j_call: TRBJ2-2
d_call: TRBD1
cdr3_length: 15
clone_size: .
v_call: TRBV6-5

cdr3_aa: CASSSTLTPLNEQFF
cdr3_nt: TGTGCCAGCAGCTCGACTTTAACCCCTCTCAATGAGCAGTTCTTC
j_call: TRBJ2-1
d_call: .
cdr3_length: 15
clone_size: .
v_call: TRBV11-3

cdr3_aa: CASSLKGSGSYEQYF
cdr3_nt: TGTGCCAGCAGCCTCAAAGGTAGCGGGAGCTACGAGCAGTACTTC
j_call: TRBJ2-7
d_call: TRBD2
cdr3_length: 15
clone_size: .
v_call: TRBV7-2

cdr3_aa: CASSYSGTGYNEQFF
cdr3_nt: TGTGCCAGCAGTTACTCCGGGACAGGTTACAATGAGCAGTTCTTC
j_call: TRBJ2-1
d_call: TRBD1
cdr3_length: 15
clone_size: few
v_call: TRBV6-5

cdr3_aa: CASSSYGQGSSYEQYF
cdr3_nt: TGTGCCAGCAGCTCCTACGGACAGGGGAGCTCCTACGAGCAGTACTTC
j_call: TRBJ2-7
d_call: TRBD1
cdr3_length: 16
clone_size: .
v_call: TRBV7-9

cdr3_aa: CSVAPGDRIAYEQYF
cdr3_nt: TGCAGCGTCGCTCCCGGGGACAGGATCGCCTACGAGCAGTACTTC
j_call: TRBJ2-7
d_call: TRBD1
cdr3_length: 15
clone_size: .
v_call: TRBV29-1

cdr3_aa: CASSYATGGAYEQYF
cdr3_nt: TGTGCCAGCAGTTACGCCACAGGGGGCGCCTACGAGCAGTACTTC
j_call: TRBJ2-7
d_call: TRBD1
cdr3_length: 15
clone_size: .
v_call: TRBV6-5

cdr3_aa: CASSLGRGYNEQFF
cdr3_nt: TGTGCCAGCAGCTTGGGCAGGGGCTACAATGAGCAGTTCTTC
j_call: TRBJ2-1
d_call: .
cdr3_length: 14
clone_size: .
v_call: TRBV7-9

cdr3_aa: CASSTAGTGELFF
cdr3_nt: TGCGCCAGCAGCACCGCAGGTACCGGGGAGCTGTTTTTT
j_call: TRBJ2-2
d_call: .
cdr3_length: 13
clone_size: .
v_call: TRBV5-1

cdr3_aa: CASSLARTSGRQQYF
cdr3_nt: TGTGCCAGCAGCTTAGCCAGGACTAGCGGGAGGCAGCAGTACTTC
j_call: TRBJ2-7
d_call: TRBD2
cdr3_length: 15
clone_size: .
v_call: TRBV7-2

cdr3_aa: CASSFAVSNEKLFF
cdr3_nt: TGTGCCAGCAGTTTTGCAGTCTCTAATGAAAAACTGTTTTTT
j_call: TRBJ1-4
d_call: .
cdr3_length: 14
clone_size: .
v_call: TRBV28

cdr3_aa: CASGLGQGSDTQYF
cdr3_nt: TGTGCCAGTGGCTTGGGACAGGGGTCAGATACGCAGTATTTT
j_call: TRBJ2-3
d_call: TRBD1
cdr3_length: 14
clone_size: .
v_call: TRBV2

cdr3_aa: CASSYGQNSNQPQHF
cdr3_nt: TGTGCCAGCAGTTACGGGCAGAATAGCAATCAGCCCCAGCATTTT
j_call: TRBJ1-5
d_call: .
cdr3_length: 15
clone_size: .
v_call: TRBV6-6

cdr3_aa: CASSLDRGGTGELFF
cdr3_nt: TGTGCCAGCAGTTTGGACAGGGGAGGGACCGGGGAGCTGTTTTTT
j_call: TRBJ2-2
d_call: TRBD1
cdr3_length: 15
clone_size: .
v_call: TRBV2

cdr3_aa: CASSLEGHPNTEAFF
cdr3_nt: TGCGCCAGCAGCTTGGAGGGACACCCGAACACTGAAGCTTTCTTT
j_call: TRBJ1-1
d_call: .
cdr3_length: 15
clone_size: .
v_call: TRBV5-1

cdr3_aa: CASSDSVGGTGELFF
cdr3_nt: TGTGCCAGCAGTGACTCCGTCGGGGGCACCGGGGAGCTGTTTTTT
j_call: TRBJ2-2
d_call: .
cdr3_length: 15
clone_size: once
v_call: TRBV6-4

cdr3_aa: CASSGTGGTNEQFF
cdr3_nt: TGCGCCTCCTCCGGGACAGGGGGAACCAATGAGCAGTTCTTC
j_call: TRBJ2-1
d_call: TRBD1
cdr3_length: 14
clone_size: .
v_call: TRBV10-1

cdr3_aa: CASSPQGGDTDTQYF
cdr3_nt: TGTGCCAGCAGCCCACAGGGTGGGGACACAGATACGCAGTATTTT
j_call: TRBJ2-3
d_call: .
cdr3_length: 15
clone_size: .
v_call: TRBV7-7

cdr3_aa: CASSLGLAVNEQFF
cdr3_nt: TGTGCCAGCAGCTTAGGGCTAGCGGTTAATGAGCAGTTCTTC
j_call: TRBJ2-1
d_call: TRBD2
cdr3_length: 14
clone_size: .
v_call: TRBV7-3

cdr3_aa: CASSVNYEQYF
cdr3_nt: TGTGCCAGCAGCGTTAACTACGAGCAGTACTTC
j_call: TRBJ2-7
d_call: .
cdr3_length: 11
clone_size: .
v_call: TRBV7-2

cdr3_aa: CASSILSSGNTIYF
cdr3_nt: TGTGCCAGTAGTATATTGAGCTCTGGAAACACCATATATTTT
j_call: TRBJ1-3
d_call: .
cdr3_length: 14
clone_size: .
v_call: TRBV19

cdr3_aa: CASSPDRGEKLFF
cdr3_nt: TGTGCCAGCTCACCGGACAGGGGAGAAAAACTGTTTTTT
j_call: TRBJ1-4
d_call: TRBD1
cdr3_length: 13
clone_size: .
v_call: TRBV18

cdr3_aa: CASSPTSSRGETQYF
cdr3_nt: TGCGCCAGCAGCCCGACTAGTTCCCGGGGAGAGACCCAGTACTTC
j_call: TRBJ2-5
d_call: .
cdr3_length: 15
clone_size: .
v_call: TRBV5-1

cdr3_aa: CASSPRTGDGNEKLFF
cdr3_nt: TGTGCCAGCTCACCCCGGACGGGGGACGGTAATGAAAAACTGTTTTTT
j_call: TRBJ1-4
d_call: .
cdr3_length: 16
clone_size: .
v_call: TRBV18

cdr3_aa: CASRNNVGVGNTEAFF
cdr3_nt: TGTGCCAGCAGGAACAACGTGGGCGTGGGGAACACTGAAGCTTTCTTT
j_call: TRBJ1-1
d_call: .
cdr3_length: 16
clone_size: once
v_call: TRBV28

cdr3_aa: CASSFGALPYEQYF
cdr3_nt: TGTGCCAGCAGCTTTGGGGCTTTGCCCTACGAGCAGTACTTC
j_call: TRBJ2-7
d_call: .
cdr3_length: 14
clone_size: .
v_call: TRBV11-2

cdr3_aa: CAWSPGYGYTF
cdr3_nt: TGTGCCTGGAGCCCAGGCTATGGCTACACCTTC
j_call: TRBJ1-2
d_call: .
cdr3_length: 11
clone_size: .
v_call: TRBV30

cdr3_aa: CAGPDFVSYEQYF
cdr3_nt: TGTGCCGGGCCCGATTTTGTGTCCTACGAGCAGTACTTC
j_call: TRBJ2-7
d_call: .
cdr3_length: 13
clone_size: .
v_call: TRBV27

cdr3_aa: CASSSIGQVYGYTF
cdr3_nt: TGCGCCAGCAGCTCGATTGGACAGGTATATGGCTACACCTTC
j_call: TRBJ1-2
d_call: TRBD1
cdr3_length: 14
clone_size: .
v_call: TRBV5-1

cdr3_aa: CAWNSGTGMYEQFF
cdr3_nt: TGTGCCTGGAACTCCGGGACAGGGATGTATGAGCAGTTCTTC
j_call: TRBJ2-1
d_call: TRBD1
cdr3_length: 14
clone_size: .
v_call: TRBV30

cdr3_aa: CASSVDGAYEQYF
cdr3_nt: TGTGCCAGCAGTGTGGACGGGGCCTACGAGCAGTACTTC
j_call: TRBJ2-7
d_call: .
cdr3_length: 13
clone_size: once
v_call: TRBV27

cdr3_aa: CSAYRGETQYF
cdr3_nt: TGCAGTGCTTACAGGGGAGAGACCCAGTACTTC
j_call: TRBJ2-5
d_call: TRBD1
cdr3_length: 11
clone_size: once
v_call: TRBV20-1

cdr3_aa: CARQGLAEPLGQYF
cdr3_nt: TGTGCCAGACAAGGACTAGCGGAACCCCTGGGGCAGTACTTC
j_call: TRBJ2-7
d_call: TRBD2
cdr3_length: 14
clone_size: .
v_call: TRBV19

cdr3_aa: CASSTISGRIDEQFF
cdr3_nt: TGTGCCAGTAGTACAATTAGCGGGAGAATCGATGAGCAGTTCTTC
j_call: TRBJ2-1
d_call: TRBD2
cdr3_length: 15
clone_size: few
v_call: TRBV19

cdr3_aa: CASSQDTAGLLSEQYF
cdr3_nt: TGTGCCAGCAGCCAAGATACAGCGGGGCTTTTAAGCGAGCAGTACTTC
j_call: TRBJ2-7
d_call: TRBD2
cdr3_length: 16
clone_size: .
v_call: TRBV4-2